These 10 T cell receptor beta chains came from one sample sequenced in a study of technical replicates of blood from a few donors. Assay: immunoSEQ multiplex PCR; the TCRdb copy retains only in-frame clones and omits some. The sample holds 60,000 to 65,000 clones, 70% to 90% seen once. The sample comprised PBMCs. Receptors were obtained from a human donor in good health. Some clones in this sample may be carry-over from other donors' samples.

This clone has more than one count but fewer than ten. The chain uses TRBV18 and TRBJ1-1; D is unclear. Trimming pared 4 bases from V and 1 base from J, leaving 7 bases between. CDR3 length equals 13 residues. CDR1 is KGHSH and CDR2 is LQKENI in the germline V gene. The chain's CDR3 is CASSLAANTEAFF. CDR3 coding DNA: TGTGCCAGCTCACTGGCCGCGAACACTGAAGCTTTCTTT. The whole variable domain, filled in from reference TRBV18 and TRBJ1-1, reads NAGVMQNPRHLVRRRGQEARLRCSPMKGHSHVYWYRQLPEEGLKFMVYLQKENIIDESGMPKERFSAEFPKEGPSILRIQQVVRGDSAAYFCASSLAANTEAFFGQGTRLTVV.

This clone is a singleton in its sample. The chain combines TRBV4-3 with TRBJ1-5, with D hard to call. V was cut by 0 bases and J by 9 bases, with 9 bases left in between. The CDR3 loop spans 13 amino acids. CDR1 LGHNA and CDR2 YSLEER come from the germline V gene. CDR3 sequence: CASSQEERWPQHF. CDR3 bases: TGCGCCAGCAGCCAAGAAGAGAGATGGCCCCAGCATTTT.

The CDR3 sequence: CASCLQLGQYEQYF. The CDR3, as DNA: TGCGCCAGCTGCCTCCAATTGGGACAATACGAGCAGTACTTC. The chain couples TRBV5-1 to TRBJ2-7; the D gene is possibly TRBD1 (6 bases). The CDR3 runs 14 residues. Trimming shortened V by 7 bases and J by 4 bases, and 18 bases separated the two germline ends. CDR1 and CDR2 (germline): SGHRS, YFSETQ.

This clone was seen only a few times. The J gene is TRBJ2-6, the V gene TRBV10-3; the D gene is possibly TRBD1 (5 bases). This CDR3 is built from 15 residues. The germline V gene encodes CDR1 ENHRY and CDR2 SYGVKD. The V end was cut by 6 bases, the J end by 2 bases, with 11 bases between. In DNA, the CDR3 is TGTGCCATCAGCCCCACAGGTGCTGGGGCCAACGTCCTGACTTTC. This sequence encodes CAISPTGAGANVLTF.

The sample holds one count of this clone. The chain carries TRBV11-2 and TRBJ2-1; TRBD2 matches at 12 bases. Germline assignment: CDR1 SGHAT and CDR2 FQNNGV. The CDR3 length is 14 residues. Losses at the gene ends were 0 bases for V and 12 bases for J; bases not matched to a gene: 3. The CDR3 coding sequence is TGTGCCAGCAGCTTAGATCCTAGCGGGAGGGTGCAGTTCTTC. Its translation: CASSLDPSGRVQFF.

This sequence joins TRBV11-3 and TRBJ2-2; D is ambiguous. The V end was cut by 1 base, the J end by 3 bases, with 3 bases between. The germline V gene has CDR1 SGHNT and CDR2 YENEEA. CDR3 length: 13 amino acids. Written as DNA, the CDR3 is TGTGCCAGCAGCTTAGGGCACACCGGGGAGCTGTTTTTT. Protein product: CASSLGHTGELFF.

The DNA of the CDR3 is TGTGCCAGCAGCGATGGGAATCTAGCGGATTACAATGAGCAGTTCTTC. It translates to CASSDGNLADYNEQFF. The V call is TRBV9, the J call TRBJ2-1; 7 nucleotides align to TRBD2. The length of the CDR3 is 16 residues. Germline loops: CDR1 SGDLS, CDR2 YYNGEE. Trimming removed 3 bases from V and 4 bases from J; junction bases left unmatched: 10.

The rearrangement links TRBV19 to TRBJ2-1; 10 bases fit TRBD1. V lost 5 bases and J lost 0; bases outside the gene matches: 7. Germline assignment: CDR1 LNHDA and CDR2 SQIVND (reference sequence). There are 17 residues in the CDR3. Here the CDR3 DNA reads TGTGCCAGTAGTTCGGACAGGGGGGAGGGCTCCTACAATGAGCAGTTCTTC. Its protein product is CASSSDRGEGSYNEQFF.

This clone occurred a few times. This chain uses TRBV7-3 with TRBJ2-7; tentative D call: TRBD2 (7 bases). The V and J ends lost 5 bases and 4 bases respectively, with 18 bases between them. This CDR3 region has 15 residues. Germline CDR1 reads SGHTA; CDR2 reads FQGTGA. The CDR3 loop reads CASSEGGGSNYEQYF. The CDR3 region has the DNA TGTGCCAGCAGCGAAGGGGGGGGGAGTAATTACGAGCAGTACTTC.

This clone qualifies as medium-sized. The genes are TRBV5-1 and TRBJ2-1, with TRBD1 matching over 7 bases. This CDR3 region has 14 residues. Looked up from germline, CDR1 is SGHRS and CDR2 is YFSETQ. The V gene end was trimmed by 4 bases and the J gene end by 3 bases; junction bases not matched to a gene: 4. The CDR3 reads CASSRAGGYNEQFF. DNA of the CDR3: TGCGCCAGCAGCAGGGCAGGGGGCTACAATGAGCAGTTCTTC.